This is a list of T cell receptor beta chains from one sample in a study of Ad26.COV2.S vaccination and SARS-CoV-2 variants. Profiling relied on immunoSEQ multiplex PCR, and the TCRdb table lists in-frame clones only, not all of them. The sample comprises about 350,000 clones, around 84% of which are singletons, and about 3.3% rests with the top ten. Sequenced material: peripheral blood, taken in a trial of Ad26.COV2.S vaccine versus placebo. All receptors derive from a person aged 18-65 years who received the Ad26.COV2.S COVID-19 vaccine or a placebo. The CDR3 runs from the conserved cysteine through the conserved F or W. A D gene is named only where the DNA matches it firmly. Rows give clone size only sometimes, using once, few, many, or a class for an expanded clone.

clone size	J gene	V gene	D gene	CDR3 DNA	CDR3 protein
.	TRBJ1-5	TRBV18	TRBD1	TGTGCCAGCTCACCAGAGCAACAGGGGAGCAATCAGCCCCAGCATTTT	CASSPEQQGSNQPQHF
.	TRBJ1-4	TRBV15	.	TGTGCCACCAGCAGAGATCAATACATTAAAGGAAAACTGTTTTTT	CATSRDQYIKGKLFF
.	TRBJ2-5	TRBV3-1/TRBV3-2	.	TGTGCCAGCAACAAGGTCCCACTAGAACAAGAGACCCAGTACTTC	CASNKVPLEQETQYF
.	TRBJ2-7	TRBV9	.	TGTGCCAGCAGCGCGCAGGGGGGAGCCTACGAGCAGTACTTC	CASSAQGGAYEQYF
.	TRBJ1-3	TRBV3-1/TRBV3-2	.	TGTGCCAGCAGCCAAGATATCGGGAGTACGAACACCATATATTTT	CASSQDIGSTNTIYF
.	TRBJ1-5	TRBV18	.	TGTGCCAGCTCACAACAGGGTCTTAGCAATCAGCCCCAGCATTTT	CASSQQGLSNQPQHF
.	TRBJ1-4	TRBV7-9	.	TGTGCCAGCAGCTTAGGATCTGGGGGAGAAAAACTGTTTTTT	CASSLGSGGEKLFF
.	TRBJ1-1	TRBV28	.	TGTGCCAGCAGCTTACCGGTATCGGGCACTGAAGCTTTCTTT	CASSLPVSGTEAFF
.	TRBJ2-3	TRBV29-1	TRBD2	TGCAGCGTTGCCGGGACGGGGGGGCCCCCAGATACGCAGTATTTT	CSVAGTGGPPDTQYF
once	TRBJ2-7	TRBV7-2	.	TGTGCCAGCAGCTTACTCGGCAGGGGCGAGCAGTACTTC	CASSLLGRGEQYF
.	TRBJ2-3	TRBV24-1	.	TGTGCCACCAGTGATTTTTCCGGGTTGACAGATACGCAGTATTTT	CATSDFSGLTDTQYF
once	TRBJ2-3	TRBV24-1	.	TGTGCCACCAGTGCAGGTACAGATACGCAGTATTTT	CATSAGTDTQYF
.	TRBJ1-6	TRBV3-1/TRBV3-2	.	TGTGCCAGCAGCCAGGGCGGGGGAAATTCACCCCTCCACTTT	CASSQGGGNSPLHF
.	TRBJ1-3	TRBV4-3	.	TGCGCCAGCAGCCAAGAAGGAGGAAACACCATATATTTT	CASSQEGGNTIYF
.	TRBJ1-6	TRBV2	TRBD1	TGTGCCAGCAGTGAGGATGGGACAGGGAATTCACCCCTCCACTTT	CASSEDGTGNSPLHF
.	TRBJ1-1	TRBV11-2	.	TGTGCCAGCAGCGTCACAGGGAGGAACACTGAAGCTTTCTTT	CASSVTGRNTEAFF
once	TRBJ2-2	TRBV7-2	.	TGTGCCAGCAGCTTAGTTTGGACCGGGGAGCTGTTTTTT	CASSLVWTGELFF
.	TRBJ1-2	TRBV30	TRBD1	TGTGCCTGGTCGCTAGGGGGGACAGGGAACTATGGCTACACCTTC	CAWSLGGTGNYGYTF
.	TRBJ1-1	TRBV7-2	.	TGTGCCAGCAGCTTAGGGGAGGACACTGAAGCTTTCTTT	CASSLGEDTEAFF
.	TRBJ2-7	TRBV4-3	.	TGCGCCAGCAGCCAAGAGGGCTCCTACGAGCAGTACTTC	CASSQEGSYEQYF
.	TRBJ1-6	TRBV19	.	TGTGCCAGTAGTATACAGGGGACCTATAATTCACCCCTCCACTTT	CASSIQGTYNSPLHF
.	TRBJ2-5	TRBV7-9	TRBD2	TGTGCCAGCCGCATCGGACTAGCGGGGGGCTATCAAGAGACCCAGTACTTC	CASRIGLAGGYQETQYF
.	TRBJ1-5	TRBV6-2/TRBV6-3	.	TGTGCCAGCAGCCGCCTACAGGGAATTGAGAATCAGCCCCAGCATTTT	CASSRLQGIENQPQHF
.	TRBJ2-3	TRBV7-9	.	TGTGCCAGCAGCTTAGGGCGTAGCGGCCTCACAGATACGCAGTATTTT	CASSLGRSGLTDTQYF
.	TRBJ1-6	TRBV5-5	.	TGTGCCAGCAGTCCGATTTATTCACCCCTCCACTTT	CASSPIYSPLHF
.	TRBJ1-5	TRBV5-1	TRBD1	TGCGCCAGCAGCTTGGCCGGGACAGGAAATCAGCCCCAGCATTTT	CASSLAGTGNQPQHF
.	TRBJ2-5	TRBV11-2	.	TGTGCCAGCAGCTTCCTCAAAATAGCGGAGGGGAGTGGAGAGACCCAGTACTTC	CASSFLKIAEGSGETQYF
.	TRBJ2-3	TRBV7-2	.	TGTGCCAGCAGCTTGAGGGGGATGGGCACAGATACGCAGTATTTT	CASSLRGMGTDTQYF
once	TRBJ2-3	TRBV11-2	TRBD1	TGTGCCAGCAGCTTAGATTTCGGGACAGGTCCGTATTTT	CASSLDFGTGPYF
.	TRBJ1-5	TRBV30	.	TGTGCCTGGAGTGTAGCACAAGATCAGCCCCAGCATTTT	CAWSVAQDQPQHF
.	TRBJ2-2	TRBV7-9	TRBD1	TGTGCCAGCAGCCTGACCAGGGGACAGGGGGCCCAAACCGGGGAGCTGTTTTTT	CASSLTRGQGAQTGELFF
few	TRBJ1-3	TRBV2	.	TGTGCCAGCAGTGAATTTTCTGGCGTTGGAAACACCATATATTTT	CASSEFSGVGNTIYF
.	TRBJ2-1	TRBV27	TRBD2	TGTGCCAGCAGGAGATGGACTAGCGGGACGGCACAGAATGAGCAGTTCTTC	CASRRWTSGTAQNEQFF
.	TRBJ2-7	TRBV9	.	TGTGCCAGCAGCGAGCGTTTGAGGACAGCATCCTACGAGCAGTACTTC	CASSERLRTASYEQYF
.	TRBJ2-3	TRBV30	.	TGTGCCTGGGGAAGCGCAGATACGCAGTATTTT	CAWGSADTQYF
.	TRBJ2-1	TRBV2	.	TGTGCCAGCAGTTTGGGACTCCAACCCTACAATGAGCAGTTCTTC	CASSLGLQPYNEQFF
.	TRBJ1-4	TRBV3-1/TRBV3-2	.	TGTGCCAGCAGCCAAGTGGCCCGGGAAGCGGGAAAACTGTTTTTT	CASSQVAREAGKLFF